The 5 T cell receptor beta chains below were found in one sample sequenced in a study of T cells in Graves' hyperthyroidism and ophthalmopathy. RNA transcripts yielded amplified TCR beta CDR3 regions. HTBI primers drove first-round RT-PCR of the TCR CDR3. TCRdb passed the multiplex PCR reads through MiXCR, listing each CDR3 protein once. The sample holds over 200,000 distinct CDR3 sequences; about 14% are singletons and the top ten take about an eighth. Input material: blood. The receptors originated from a woman in her thirties or forties with Graves' hyperthyroidism that later progressed to Graves' ophthalmopathy.

This clonotype was found many times. J is TRBJ2-1 and V is TRBV7-6; 9 bases fit TRBD2. V lost 5 bases to trimming and J lost 4 bases; unmatched junction nucleotides: 6. The CDR3 is 15 amino acids. Germline lookup yields CDR1 SGHVS and CDR2 FNYEAQ. CDR3 DNA: TGTGCCAGCAGCCGTCTAGCGGGGTTATACAATGAGCAGTTCTTC. Residues: CASSRLAGLYNEQFF.

There are many counts of this clonotype. The chain combines TRBV2 with TRBJ2-5; the D gene is possibly TRBD2 (5 bases). This CDR3 is built from 15 residues. V lost 4 bases and J 1 base, leaving 13 bases between the germline ends. Looked up from germline, CDR1 is SNHLY and CDR2 is FYNNEI. CDR3 amino acids: CASSVGWEFQETQYF. In DNA, the CDR3 is TGTGCCAGCAGTGTTGGCTGGGAGTTCCAAGAGACCCAGTACTTC.

This clonotype was counted many times. The chain carries TRBV5-6 and TRBJ1-1, with D unclear. Germline assignment: CDR1 SGHDT and CDR2 YYEEEE. This CDR3 has 12 amino acids. Trimming removed 4 bases at V and 7 bases at J, with 11 bases between. The CDR3 spells CASSRGWREAFF. The CDR3 bases are TGTGCCAGCAGCCGAGGATGGCGTGAAGCTTTCTTT.

The rearrangement links TRBV20-1 to TRBJ2-2; D may correspond to TRBD1 or TRBD2 (6 bases each). The CDR3 runs to 13 residues. Trimming shortened V by 1 base and J by 8 bases, and 11 bases separated the two germline ends. Germline V lookup: CDR1 DFQATT, CDR2 SNEGSKA (reference sequence). In DNA form, the CDR3 reads TGCAGTGCTAGAGCGGGGGCTGCAGGGGAGCTGTTTTTT. The encoded protein is CSARAGAAGELFF.

This clonotype was detected ten times or more. This chain links TRBV13 with TRBJ1-1; perhaps TRBD1 as D (6 bases). V was clipped by 2 bases and J by 11 bases, with 12 bases between them. The CDR3 consists of 12 residues. CDR1 PRHDT and CDR2 FYEKMQ come from the germline V gene (reference sequence). CDR3 protein: CASSLTQGNAFF. The DNA for the CDR3 is TGTGCCAGCAGCTTAACTCAGGGGAATGCTTTCTTT.